The entry below gives a single T cell receptor (beta chain) sequence along with its context. Per the original data handling: From reference gene primer amplification, estimates of nucleated cell counts were derived. Profiling relied on immunoSEQ multiplex PCR, and the TCRdb table lists in-frame clones only, not all of them. V and J calls and clone size are given by that table; D and trimming were obtained from the DNA. The table records some 100,000 clones, around 88% of them present only once. In Seattle, patients joined the study during active infection and were tracked longitudinally. These data come from a study of blood T cell repertoires in COVID-19. Whole-study context: Samples came from the United States, Italy and Spain, spanning acute and convalescent COVID-19. Sources were T cells, B-cell-depleted T cells, or PBMCs; the material itself was cDNA or gDNA.

The V and J ends lost 4 bases and 0 bases respectively, with 4 bases between them. Per germline, CDR1 SNHLY and CDR2 FYNNEI. The CDR3 has 12 residues. The sequencing sample was made of peripheral blood. The receptor was derived from a man aged 45 to 65 with COVID-19, enrolled during active disease. The J gene is TRBJ2-7, the V gene TRBV2; D is uncertain. CDR3 residues: CASSANSYEQYF. In DNA form, the CDR3 reads TGTGCCAGCAGTGCTAACTCCTACGAGCAGTACTTC.